This T cell receptor (beta chain) came from a study of beta chain features in type 1 diabetes. Study outcomes and limitations: There was a moderate but significant shortening of TCRB CDR3s in all four CD4+ subsets of Type 1 diabetes patients. Comparison showed that naive, central memory and Treg TCRB repertoires appeared more similar among patients than among healthy donors. It was not settled here whether HLA type affects TCRB rearrangement.

The study reverse transcribed the entire isolated RNA, so it sequenced expressed TCRB transcripts. Sequencing was performed with immunoSEQ multiplex PCR; in TCRdb, only in-frame clones are kept and a portion is missing. Found here are about 370,000 clones, about 10% of them singletons; the top ten hold about 0.64%. Note on this clone: Antigen specificity is unknown.

This CDR3 region has 13 residues. It was via CD45RO/CCR7/CD25/CD127/CD95/CD27 that CD4+ naive, central memory, regulatory and stem cell-like memory cells were sorted. Sorting produced populations that all topped 98% purity. The chain links TRBV1 to TRBJ2-5; TRBD1, the D gene given by the table, was not confirmed from the DNA. TRBV1 is recorded as a pseudogene. What was sequenced was central memory CD4+ T cells from blood. The receptor was isolated from a man younger than 45 with type 1 diabetes. CDR3: CTSSQASQETQYF. Here the CDR3 DNA reads TGCACCAGCAGCCAAGCCAGCCAAGAGACCCAGTACTTC.